This paragraph reports one TCR beta chain. In germline, CDR1 is DFQATT, CDR2 SNEGSKA (reference sequence). J gave up 11 bases and V 0 bases, and 11 bases lay outside the gene matches. This CDR3 region has 15 residues. The data stem from a study of blood T cells in healthy people across ages. Alongside a J-beta primer mix, a sample-barcoded 5' primer served in a second PCR lasting about 7 to 12 cycles. TCRdb used MiXCR to reprocess the 5' RACE reads, holding one entry per CDR3 protein. The profile shows some 290,000 distinct CDR3 sequences, 27% of them singletons. Sequencing was carried out using blood. The V gene is TRBV20-1, the J gene TRBJ2-5; 11 bases fit TRBD2. This clonotype was sampled from a woman aged 70-85 years in good health. The CDR3 reads CSARDRLAGGREQYF. The CDR3 DNA reads TGCAGTGCTAGAGATCGGCTAGCGGGGGGTCGGGAGCAGTACTTC.